The 12 T cell receptor beta chains listed next were all sequenced from one sample in a study of T cell repertoires in cytomegalovirus infection. These receptors' antigens are unknown. TCRdb reprocessed the reads via MiXCR and lists one record per CDR3 protein. The table has about 770,000 distinct CDR3 sequences, approximately 32% seen once. The material was cultured CD8+ T cells from PBMCs, obtained from culture after CMV antigen stimulation. Receptor source: a human donor in good health (CMV status not recorded). Some clones in this sample may be carry-over from other donors' samples.

This chain joins TRBV7-8 and TRBJ2-7; 10 nucleotides match TRBD1. With V trimmed by 1 base and J by 5 bases, 8 bases remained unmatched. This CDR3 spans 16 amino acids. CDR1 SGHVS and CDR2 FQNEAQ come from the germline V gene. The CDR3 bases are TGTGCCAGCAGCTTAGGGGGGGGGACAGGGGAGAACGAGCAGTACGTC. As protein: CASSLGGGTGENEQYV.

This clonotype was counted only a few times. This chain links TRBV19 with TRBJ1-1; 9 bases agree with TRBD1. Germline assignment: CDR1 LNHDA and CDR2 SQIVND (reference sequence). V was pared by 6 bases and J by 5 bases, with 10 bases of the junction left unmatched. The CDR3 spans 15 residues. CDR3 region: CASRSDRGTLTEAFF. The CDR3 bases are TGTGCCAGTAGGTCGGACAGGGGAACTCTTACTGAAGCTTTCTTT. The full variable domain, rest sourced from reference TRBV19 and TRBJ1-1, is DGGITQSPKYLFRKEGQNVTLSCEQNLNHDAMYWYRQDPGQGLRLIYYSQIVNDFQKGDIAEGYSVSREKKESFPLTVTSAQKNPTAFYLCASRSDRGTLTEAFFGQGTRLTVV.

This clonotype came up a few times. The chain uses TRBV12-5 and TRBJ1-1; TRBD1 might be the D (5 bases). This CDR3 is 12 amino acids long. Germline CDR1 reads LGHNT; CDR2 reads FRNRAP. With 6 bases removed from V and 5 bases from J, the gap between germline ends came to 10 bases. This CDR3 reads CASGRDGTEAFF. The CDR3 DNA reads TGTGCTAGTGGCAGGGACGGTACTGAAGCTTTCTTT.

On this clonotype: A junction end diverges from the germline sequence, so it may reflect a read error. CDR3 protein: CAGSLEAWNYGYTF. The CDR3 DNA reads TGTGCCGGCAGCTTAGAGGCTTGGAACTATGGCTACACCTTC. The chain has TRBV7-9 and TRBJ1-2, with D unresolved. The germline V gene encodes CDR1 SEHNR and CDR2 FQNEAQ (reference sequence). CDR3 length equals 14 residues.

The gene calls are TRBV4-1 and TRBJ2-1; 9 positions agree with TRBD1. Germline lookup yields CDR1 MGHRA and CDR2 YSYEKL. The CDR3 consists of 16 residues. The V and J ends lost 2 bases and 10 bases, in that order; junction bases with no gene match: 12. The CDR3, as DNA: TGCGCCAGCAGCCAATATCCGGGACAGGGAACCTACGAGCAGTTCTTC. Residues: CASSQYPGQGTYEQFF.

A few counts support this clonotype. This rearrangement joins TRBV2 to TRBJ2-1, with D perhaps matching TRBD1 or TRBD2 (7 bases each). The V gene lost 0 bases and the J gene lost 1 base, with 16 bases spanning the gap. Germline assignment: CDR1 SNHLY and CDR2 FYNNEI. The CDR3 consists of 18 residues. In nucleotides, the CDR3 is TGTGCCAGCAGTGAAGCGCTAGGAGCGGGACAGTCCTACAATGAGCAGTTCTTC. Translating gives CASSEALGAGQSYNEQFF.

This clonotype was picked up one time. J is TRBJ2-1 and V is TRBV6-6, with D hard to call. Germline loops: CDR1 MNHNY, CDR2 SVGAGI (reference sequence). V lost 2 bases and J lost 5, with 13 bases in between. CDR3 length: 15 residues. The CDR3 reads CASSYLAGPNNEQFF. The CDR3 bases are TGTGCCAGCAGTTACCTGGCAGGCCCCAACAATGAGCAGTTCTTC.

This clonotype was picked up a small number of times. V gene TRBV9 combines with J gene TRBJ2-7; possibly TRBD2 for D (6 bases). The germline V gene has CDR1 SGDLS and CDR2 YYNGEE. CDR3 length equals 12 residues. The V end lost 4 bases, the J end lost 4 bases, and 9 bases lay between the germline ends. The DNA for the CDR3 is TGTGCCAGCAGCCCGGGAGAGTACGAGCAGTACTTC. This translates into CASSPGEYEQYF.

This clonotype was counted ten times or more. The rearrangement joins TRBV12-3 or TRBV12-4 to TRBJ1-1; 9 nucleotides align to TRBD1. Trimming removed 1 base from V and 5 bases from J; junction bases left unmatched: 2. The CDR3 sequence is 14 residues long. The CDR3 reads CASSLGTGETEAFF. Here the CDR3 DNA reads TGTGCCAGCAGTTTAGGGACAGGGGAAACTGAAGCTTTCTTT.

This CDR3 reads CASSSGEYEQYV. For the CDR3, the DNA is TGTGCCAGCAGCAGCGGGGAATACGAGCAGTACGTC. The rearrangement uses TRBV5-6 and TRBJ2-7; 7 bases are a match to TRBD2. Trimming at V came to 4 bases and at J to 4 bases, leaving 2 bases not matched to a gene. In germline, CDR1 is SGHDT, CDR2 YYEEEE. This CDR3 contains 12 residues.

This clonotype was counted many times. CDR3 protein: CASSWGSGGAGDTQYF. Here the CDR3 DNA reads TGTGCCAGCAGCTGGGGGAGCGGGGGGGCTGGAGATACGCAGTATTTT. J is TRBJ2-3 and V is TRBV5-5; 10 bases match TRBD2. V shed 3 bases and J 5 bases; nucleotides not matched to a gene: 9. Germline CDR1 and CDR2: SGHKS and YYEKEE (reference sequence). This CDR3 has 16 residues.

This clonotype was seen only a few times. This chain connects TRBV7-6 to TRBJ2-7, with D perhaps TRBD2 (5 bases). The CDR3 has 15 residues. CDR1 is SGHVS, CDR2 FNYEAQ, per germline. V was shortened by 5 bases and J by 2 bases, with 16 bases between the two germline ends. In DNA form, the CDR3 reads TGTGCCAGCAGCCCCCGGACTGACGGGCCCTACGAGCAGTACTTC. Amino acids: CASSPRTDGPYEQYF.